Here is one TCR beta chain with its context. Its cognate antigen is unknown. Trimming left V 8 bases short and J 5 bases short, with 15 bases between. Germline CDR1 LNHDA, CDR2 SQIVND (reference sequence). The CDR3 runs to 13 residues. The data originate from a study of a mutant IDH1 vaccine in newly diagnosed glioma. Across the study: Vaccines were first given 4-6 weeks after radiotherapy alone, or with temozolomide cycles. Patients previously underwent radiotherapy, temozolomide, or both, and most underwent both.

TCRdb's copy holds only in-frame clones and misses some; the assay was immunoSEQ multiplex PCR. The sample carries around 41,000 clones, 84% recorded once. Study results and caveats: Researchers report vaccine-induced immune responses in approximately 95% of patients. With respect to changes in top peripheral T cell clonotypes, pseudoprogression seemed unrelated.

The time point is: week 11, during vaccination. Topical imiquimod was applied with each vaccine dose, which held 300 ug of mutant IDH1 20-mer peptide. This rearrangement joins TRBV19 to TRBJ1-2, with TRBD1 as a possible D gene (5 bases). This clonotype was obtained from a man aged 35 to 55 with glioma. This specimen was PBMCs, taken from a glioma patient whose treatment included an IDH1 peptide vaccine. DNA of the CDR3: TGTGCCAGTTCGACCGGGACGGTTTATGGCTACACCTTC. This translates into CASSTGTVYGYTF.